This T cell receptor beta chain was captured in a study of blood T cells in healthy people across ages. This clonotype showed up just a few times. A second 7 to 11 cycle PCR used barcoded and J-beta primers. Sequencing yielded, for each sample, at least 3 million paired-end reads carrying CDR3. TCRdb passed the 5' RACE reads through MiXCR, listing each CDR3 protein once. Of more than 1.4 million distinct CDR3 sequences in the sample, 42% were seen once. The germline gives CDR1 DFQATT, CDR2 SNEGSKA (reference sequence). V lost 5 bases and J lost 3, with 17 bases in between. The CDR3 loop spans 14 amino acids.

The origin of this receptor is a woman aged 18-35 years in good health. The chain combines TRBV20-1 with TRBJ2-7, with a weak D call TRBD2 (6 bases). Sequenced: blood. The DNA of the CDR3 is TGCAGTGCTGCTTATACCCGGAGGGACTACGAGCAGTACTTC. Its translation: CSAAYTRRDYEQYF.